This T cell receptor beta chain was retrieved from a study of T cell changes during pregnancy in multiple sclerosis (dated 2019 in TCRdb). About the study as a whole: Changes in the T cell repertoire over the course of pregnancy were examined in this study in women with multiple sclerosis.

Notes on this clone: The specificity of this receptor is unknown. Base qualities are not provided; no much larger clone lies one nucleotide away.

Counted from cysteine to phenylalanine, this CDR3 has 12 amino acids. Left in the record is the CDR3 DNA by itself, 36 bases read in frame from the first base. V was cut back by 6 bases and J by 6 bases, leaving a gap of 11 bases between them. According to the germline V gene, CDR1 reads MDHEN and CDR2 reads SYDVKM. Library preparation employed the immunoSEQ multiplex PCR assay. The table was pulled from immuneACCESS by TCRdb, which kept in-frame rearrangements only. Such tables lose some clones; where checked, under half of the loss comes from unresolved V genes, and the rest has no known cause. The sample table contains 30,000 to 45,000 clones; only one count was recorded for 93% of them. The ten top clones hold about 0.41% of the sample.

This receptor was taken from a female donor with multiple sclerosis, enrolled in a pregnancy study. Sample: CD4+ T cells from peripheral blood mononuclear cells, taken in the first trimester of pregnancy. In this chain, TRBV28 is recombined with TRBJ1-1, with the D gene not confidently named. The bases read TGTGCCAGCAGGCCGAGGTTTGCTGAAGCTTTCTTT. Its protein is CASRPRFAEAFF.